Below, 7 T cell receptor beta chains from the same sample are listed, as sequenced in a study of shared clonotypes between healthy human individuals. Measured with immunoSEQ multiplex PCR; TCRdb has only the in-frame clones, and not every one. Of about 870,000 clones in the sample, 80% to 95% were seen once. CD45RO-negative cells were positively selected for CCR7, leaving out terminally differentiated effector memory CD45RA+ cells. The sequencing sample was made of naive CD8+ T cells sorted from blood. The receptors were sampled from a man under 40 in good health.

This chain uses TRBV15 with TRBJ2-2; 12 positions match TRBD2. CDR1 and CDR2 from the germline V gene are LNHNV and YYDKDF (reference sequence). The ends lost 4 bases at V and 6 bases at J; junction bases unmatched: 12. The CDR3 runs to 18 residues. The CDR3 region is CATSTTSGRISRSGELFF. CDR3 nucleotides: TGTGCCACCAGCACGACTAGCGGGAGAATAAGTAGGTCCGGGGAGCTGTTTTTT.

This chain joins TRBV14 and TRBJ2-7, with 11 bases aligning to TRBD1. The V segment lost 5 bases and the J segment 2 bases; nucleotides outside the gene matches: 2. In germline, CDR1 is SGHDN, CDR2 FVKESK. The CDR3 spans 14 residues. In nucleotides, the CDR3 is TGTGCCAGCAGCGGGACAGGGGGGACCTACGAGCAGTACTTC. Its protein product is CASSGTGGTYEQYF.

The rearrangement uses TRBV5-4 and TRBJ2-5, with TRBD2 matching 7 bases. Trimming removed 0 bases from V and 5 bases from J; junction bases left unmatched: 4. Per germline, CDR1 SGHNT and CDR2 YYREEE (reference sequence). The CDR3 totals 14 residues. The CDR3 region has the DNA TGTGCCAGCAGCTTGGGCCTAGCGGCGGAGACCCAGTACTTC. Protein: CASSLGLAAETQYF. Drawing the rest from reference TRBV5-4 and TRBJ2-5, the complete variable domain is ETGVTQSPTHLIKTRGQQVTLRCSSQSGHNTVSWYQQALGQGPQFIFQYYREEENGRGNFPPRFSGLQFPNYSSELNVNALELDDSALYLCASSLGLAAETQYFGPGTRLLVL.

The chain joins TRBV4-1 to TRBJ2-7; 9 nucleotides match TRBD2. The V gene's germline CDR1 is MGHRA and CDR2 YSYEKL. Trimming took 0 bases from V and 6 from J; bases not matched to a gene: 12. The length of the CDR3 is 17 residues. CDR3 loop: CASSQDIIAGDTIEQYF. CDR3 nucleotide sequence: TGCGCCAGCAGCCAAGATATAATAGCGGGAGATACTATCGAGCAGTACTTC.

CDR3 amino acids: CASSLVAPYQRGSSYEQYF. CDR3 DNA: TGTGCCAGCAGCTTAGTGGCCCCGTACCAGCGGGGGAGCTCCTACGAGCAGTACTTC. The chain has TRBV11-2 and TRBJ2-7, with TRBD2 identical over 8 bases. CDR1 and CDR2 from the germline V gene are SGHAT and FQNNGV. There are 19 residues in the CDR3. V dropped 1 base and J dropped 0; count of bases not matched to a gene: 14. The whole variable domain, remainder taken from reference TRBV11-2 and TRBJ2-7, is EAGVAQSPRYKIIEKRQSVAFWCNPISGHATLYWYQQILGQGPKLLIQFQNNGVVDDSQLPKDRFSAERLKGVDSTLKIQPAKLEDSAVYLCASSLVAPYQRGSSYEQYFGPGTRLTVT.

This rearrangement joins TRBV5-1 to TRBJ2-7; D perhaps matches TRBD1 (5 bases). CDR1 SGHRS and CDR2 YFSETQ come from the germline V gene. The ends were cut back, 1 base at V and 7 bases at J, with 18 bases in the middle. CDR3 length: 15 residues. In DNA form, the CDR3 reads TGCGCCAGCAGCTTGTATGAAAGGGGAATGGAAGAGCAGTACTTC. Protein sequence: CASSLYERGMEEQYF.

This clone appeared a single time. V gene TRBV28 combines with J gene TRBJ2-7; 11 bases fit TRBD1. Germline CDR1 reads MDHEN; CDR2 reads SYDVKM. This CDR3 has 17 residues. After removal of 1 base from V and 6 bases from J, the junction contained 11 bases not matched to a gene. The CDR3 region is CASSLSLDRGRIVEQYF. The CDR3 DNA reads as TGTGCCAGCAGTTTATCCCTGGACAGGGGGCGGATCGTCGAGCAGTACTTC.